Below, 26 T cell receptor beta chains from the same sample are listed, as sequenced in a study of T cell repertoires in cytomegalovirus infection. One entry per CDR3 protein results from TCRdb running MiXCR on the reads. The repertoire holds 150,000 to 200,000 distinct CDR3 sequences, with 13% to 15% as singletons. The sample was PBMCs. These receptors originate from a human donor in good health (CMV status not recorded). Some clones in this sample may be carry-over from other donors' samples.

This clonotype was counted ten times or more. The chain carries TRBV11-1 and TRBJ2-2; 7 bases match TRBD2. This CDR3 region has 15 residues. V trimming: 3 bases; J trimming: 4 bases; junction bases outside the gene matches: 5. The germline V gene encodes CDR1 SGHAT and CDR2 FQDESV (reference sequence). The CDR3 region has the DNA TGTGCCAGCAGCTTCGGCCGACTAGCCACCGGGGAGCTGTTTTTT. Translating gives CASSFGRLATGELFF.

This clonotype occurred a few times. The chain is built from TRBV24-1 and TRBJ1-2, with D uncertain. The CDR3 totals 12 residues. Germline-derived CDR1 and CDR2 are KGHDR and SFDVKD. V lost 6 bases, J lost 2 bases, and 6 bases lay in between. The CDR3 here is CATSKGNYGYTF. In nucleotides, the CDR3 is TGTGCCACCAGTAAAGGGAACTATGGCTACACCTTC.

This clonotype was recorded at least ten times. The V call is TRBV19, the J call TRBJ2-7; D may be TRBD2 (5 bases). The V gene's germline CDR1 is LNHDA and CDR2 SQIVND (reference sequence). This CDR3 has 15 residues. V was cut by 2 bases and J by 2 bases, with 13 bases left in between. Here the CDR3 DNA reads TGTGCCAGTAGTATAAGAAGACGGGAAGCCTACGAGCAGTACTTC. Translation: CASSIRRREAYEQYF.

This clonotype was seen many times. The chain uses TRBV11-2 and TRBJ2-7; 9 nucleotides line up with TRBD1. The germline gives CDR1 SGHAT, CDR2 FQNNGV. J lost 7 bases, V lost 5 bases, and 6 bases had no gene match. The CDR3 loop spans 13 amino acids. The CDR3 spells CASSAGQGREQYF. The CDR3 DNA is TGTGCCAGCAGCGCGGGACAGGGTAGAGAGCAGTACTTC.

This clonotype has ten or more counts. The V and J genes are TRBV7-8 and TRBJ1-1, with D perhaps matching TRBD1 (5 bases). Germline V gives CDR1 SGHVS, CDR2 FQNEAQ. CDR3 length equals 14 residues. V shed 0 bases and J shed 4 bases, with 9 bases lying between them. CDR3 bases: TGTGCCAGCAGCTTAGCTGGGGCGCCCACTGAAGCTTTCTTT. Its protein product is CASSLAGAPTEAFF.

This clonotype was found many times. The chain carries TRBV5-6 and TRBJ1-2, with D maybe TRBD1 (6 bases). The germline V and J ends were trimmed by 3 bases and 2 bases, with 11 bases remaining between them. CDR1 is SGHDT and CDR2 is YYEEEE in the germline V gene. The CDR3 runs to 14 residues. CDR3 in amino acids: CASSYGQSNYGYTF. Here the CDR3 DNA reads TGTGCCAGCAGCTACGGACAGTCCAACTATGGCTACACCTTC. The full variable domain, with the rest looked up from reference TRBV5-6 and TRBJ1-2, is DAGVTQSPTHLIKTRGQQVTLRCSPKSGHDTVSWYQQALGQGPQFIFQYYEEEERQRGNFPDRFSGHQFPNYSSELNVNALLLGDSALYLCASSYGQSNYGYTFGSGTRLTVV.

This clonotype was observed at least ten times. The chain links TRBV12-5 to TRBJ1-1; D is undetermined. Germline V gene data show CDR1 as LGHNT and CDR2 as FRNRAP. V dropped 2 bases and J dropped 5 bases, with 6 bases sitting between them. The CDR3 extends over 12 amino acids. DNA for the CDR3: TGTGCTAGTGGTTTGCCACAAACTGAAGCTTTCTTT. This encodes CASGLPQTEAFF.

This clonotype appeared a few times. The chain carries TRBV29-1 and TRBJ2-5, with D perhaps being TRBD1 or TRBD2 (5 bases each). Germline assignment: CDR1 SQVTM and CDR2 ANQGSEA. The ends were cut back, 4 bases at V and 4 bases at J, with 10 bases in the middle. This CDR3 contains 12 residues. The CDR3 DNA is TGCAGCGTTGGGGACCTTGGAGAGACCCAGTACTTC. Translation: CSVGDLGETQYF.

This clonotype was seen many times. The J gene is TRBJ1-2, the V gene TRBV7-2, with D possibly TRBD1 on 6 matching bases. The ends were cut back, 5 bases at V and 5 bases at J, with 12 bases in the middle. CDR3 length equals 13 residues. Germline lookup yields CDR1 SGHTA and CDR2 FQGNSA. The CDR3 DNA reads TGTGCCAGCAGCGAAGAAGGGGGGTATGGCTACACCTTC. Its protein product is CASSEEGGYGYTF.

In its sample, this clonotype was seen many times. The chain uses TRBV5-5 and TRBJ1-5; a weak D match, TRBD1 (5 bases). This CDR3 region has 15 residues. Per germline, CDR1 SGHKS and CDR2 YYEKEE (reference sequence). With 4 bases removed from V and 2 bases from J, the gap between germline ends came to 13 bases. Here the CDR3 DNA reads TGTGCCAGCAGCCTGGGACGGCAGGGCAATCAGCCCCAGCATTTT. Its translation: CASSLGRQGNQPQHF.

The chain combines TRBV29-1 with TRBJ1-1, with D maybe TRBD1 (6 bases). Germline CDR1 SQVTM, CDR2 ANQGSEA. Trimming removed 3 bases from V and 4 bases from J, with 15 bases in between. CDR3 length: 14 residues. The CDR3 sequence is CSVEVQGRVTEAFF. CDR3 bases: TGCAGCGTTGAGGTGCAGGGGAGGGTCACTGAAGCTTTCTTT. The variable domain in full, with the rest retrieved from reference TRBV29-1 and TRBJ1-1, is SAVISQKPSRDICQRGTSLTIQCQVDSQVTMMFWYRQQPGQSLTLIATANQGSEATYESGFVIDKFPISRPNLTFSTLTVSNMSPEDSSIYLCSVEVQGRVTEAFFGQGTRLTVV.

The genes are TRBV28 and TRBJ1-3, with D uncertain. Trimming removed 7 bases at V and 2 bases at J, with 12 bases between. The CDR3 is made up of 14 amino acids. Looked up from germline, CDR1 is MDHEN and CDR2 is SYDVKM. The CDR3 reads CASTDPEAGNTIYF. The CDR3 DNA sequence: TGTGCCAGCACGGACCCGGAAGCTGGAAACACCATATATTTT.

The chain combines TRBV9 with TRBJ1-1, with a weak D call TRBD1 (5 bases). The V gene lost 3 bases and the J gene lost 3 bases, with 12 bases spanning the gap. The CDR3 has 14 residues. The germline gives CDR1 SGDLS, CDR2 YYNGEE. The CDR3, as DNA: TGTGCCAGCAGCGCCAACCAGGGCTACACTGAAGCTTTCTTT. Its protein is CASSANQGYTEAFF.

Only a few counts were recorded for this clonotype. This chain uses TRBV6-5 with TRBJ2-7, with D perhaps matching TRBD1 (6 bases). The V gene's germline CDR1 is MNHEY and CDR2 SVGAGI. Trimming pared 0 bases from V and 0 bases from J, leaving 15 bases between. This CDR3 has 17 residues. CDR3 loop: CASSYSGTPGSSYEQYF. CDR3 coding DNA: TGTGCCAGCAGTTACTCCGGGACACCAGGGTCCTCCTACGAGCAGTACTTC.

V gene TRBV6-6 combines with J gene TRBJ1-1; no reliable D call. The CDR3 extends over 15 amino acids. Germline CDR1 MNHNY, CDR2 SVGAGI (reference sequence). Trimming left V 6 bases short and J 1 base short, with 15 bases between. Here the CDR3 reads CASRRADGPNTEAFF. CDR3 bases: TGTGCCAGCAGACGTGCGGATGGGCCGAACACTGAAGCTTTCTTT.

The chain couples TRBV6-5 to TRBJ2-7, with TRBD2 matching over 11 bases. Germline CDR1 reads MNHEY; CDR2 reads SVGAGI. V shed 4 bases and J 5 bases; nucleotides not matched to a gene: 16. The CDR3 is 18 residues long. The CDR3: CASSFSGVWLAGGNEQYF. The CDR3 nucleotides are TGTGCCAGCAGTTTCTCAGGGGTGTGGCTAGCGGGAGGTAACGAGCAGTACTTC.

This clonotype was observed a few times. The chain links TRBV20-1 to TRBJ1-5; D is undetermined. The CDR3 has 15 amino acids. Per the germline V gene, CDR1 is DFQATT and CDR2 is SNEGSKA (reference sequence). V was clipped by 1 base and J by 0 bases, with 10 bases between them. The CDR3 is CSARAGRFSNQPQHF. In DNA, the CDR3 is TGCAGTGCTAGAGCGGGAAGATTTAGCAATCAGCCCCAGCATTTT.

This clonotype has just a few counts. The gene calls are TRBV3-1 and TRBJ1-5; D not resolved. This CDR3 comprises 14 residues. Germline CDR1 reads LGHDT; CDR2 reads YNNKEL (reference sequence). The V end lost 1 base, the J end lost 1 base, and 5 bases lay between the germline ends. CDR3 sequence reads: CASSQGWSNQPQHF. The CDR3 DNA is TGTGCCAGCAGCCAAGGGTGGAGCAATCAGCCCCAGCATTTT. Full variable domain (missing parts from reference TRBV3-1 and TRBJ1-5): DTAVSQTPKYLVTQMGNDKSIKCEQNLGHDTMYWYKQDSKKFLKIMFSYNNKELIINETVPNRFSPKSPDKAHLNLHINSLELGDSAVYFCASSQGWSNQPQHFGDGTRLSIL.

CDR3 bases: TGCAGCGTTCTGACAGGGGTCTCTGGAAACACCATATATTTT. It specifies CSVLTGVSGNTIYF. The rearrangement joins TRBV29-1 to TRBJ1-3; TRBD1 agrees at 8 bases. V gave up 5 bases and J gave up 0 bases; unmatched junction bases: 3. The CDR3 has 14 amino acids. Germline CDR1 is SQVTM and CDR2 is ANQGSEA.

The V and J genes are TRBV5-1 and TRBJ1-2; D may be TRBD1 (6 bases). V was pared by 2 bases and J by 0 bases, with 11 bases between. The germline V gene has CDR1 SGHRS and CDR2 YFSETQ. This CDR3 region has 15 residues. The CDR3 DNA follows: TGCGCCAGCAGCTTAGACAGGACCTCTAACTATGGCTACACCTTC. Its protein product is CASSLDRTSNYGYTF.

V gene TRBV7-9 combines with J gene TRBJ2-7; D remains ambiguous. Germline V CDR1 and CDR2: SEHNR, FQNEAQ (reference sequence). The CDR3 contains 12 residues. V was pared by 4 bases and J by 2 bases, with 6 bases between. The CDR3, as DNA: TGTGCCAGCAGCTCTTATCCCTACGAGCAGTACTTC. Its translation is CASSSYPYEQYF. The variable domain in full, with the rest retrieved from reference TRBV7-9 and TRBJ2-7, is DTGVSQNPRHKITKRGQNVTFRCDPISEHNRLYWYRQTLGQGPEFLTYFQNEAQLEKSRLLSDRFSAERPKGSFSTLEIQRTEQGDSAMYLCASSSYPYEQYFGPGTRLTVT.

This clonotype was found many times. This rearrangement joins TRBV7-3 to TRBJ1-1, with D uncertain. The CDR3 contains 12 residues. The germline V gene encodes CDR1 SGHTA and CDR2 FQGTGA. Trimming took off 5 bases at V and 8 bases at J, with 12 bases between the two ends. The CDR3 region is CASSANGKEAFF. In DNA form, the CDR3 reads TGTGCCAGCAGCGCCAATGGGAAGGAAGCTTTCTTT.

This clonotype came up a few times. The chain recombines TRBV7-2 with TRBJ2-7, with 8 bases lining up with TRBD1. Germline V gene sequence: CDR1 SGHTA, CDR2 FQGNSA. V lost 4 bases to trimming and J lost 3 bases; unmatched junction nucleotides: 5. The CDR3 is made up of 14 amino acids. The CDR3 reads CASSSGQGFYEQYF. The CDR3 DNA reads TGTGCCAGCAGCTCCGGACAGGGCTTCTACGAGCAGTACTTC. Full variable domain (rest looked up from reference TRBV7-2 and TRBJ2-7): GAGVSQSPSNKVTEKGKDVELRCDPISGHTALYWYRQSLGQGLEFLIYFQGNSAPDKSGLPSDRFSAERTGGSVSTLTIQRTQQEDSAVYLCASSSGQGFYEQYFGPGTRLTVT.

The chain carries TRBV19 and TRBJ1-5, with D unresolved. The germline V and J ends were trimmed by 6 bases and 2 bases, with 14 bases remaining between them. CDR1 LNHDA and CDR2 SQIVND come from the germline V gene (reference sequence). The CDR3 covers 15 residues. The CDR3 here is CASSTGINGNQPQHF. CDR3 nucleotides: TGTGCCAGTAGCACGGGAATTAATGGCAATCAGCCCCAGCATTTT.

This clonotype turned up a few times. The chain couples TRBV29-1 to TRBJ2-2; maybe TRBD1 (6 bases). Trimming took 7 bases from V and 4 from J, leaving 16 bases between them. The CDR3 has 14 residues. Germline V gives CDR1 SQVTM, CDR2 ANQGSEA. The CDR3 nucleotides read TGCAGCGCTCATACAGGGACCAGCACCGGGGAGCTGTTTTTT. Encoded protein: CSAHTGTSTGELFF.

This chain uses TRBV19 with TRBJ1-1; D is unclear. CDR1 and CDR2 (germline): LNHDA, SQIVND (reference sequence). The ends were cut back, 2 bases at V and 0 bases at J, with 13 bases in the middle. The CDR3 contains 16 residues. The CDR3 loop reads CASSIPTGSLNTEAFF. DNA for the CDR3: TGTGCCAGTAGTATACCAACCGGGAGTTTGAACACTGAAGCTTTCTTT.